Each of the 30 T cell receptor beta chains below was sequenced from the same sample in a study of T cells expressing NK-cell markers. Reprocessing the 5' RACE reads, TCRdb reports a single entry for every CDR3 protein and omits DNA. The repertoire shows some 190,000 distinct CDR3 sequences; the top ten hold around 21%. The sequencing sample was made of blood T cells: a sorted CD56 or NKG2C T cell subset, CD4+ or CD8+ T cells, or bulk PBMC T cells (not recorded which). The source of these receptors is a man aged 18 to 69 in good health.

CDR3 region: CASSTGNTGELFF. The chain has TRBV5-1 and TRBJ2-2; TCRdb outputs TRBD1, but without DNA this stays unchecked. Germline lookup yields CDR1 SGHRS and CDR2 YFSETQ. The CDR3 spans 13 residues.

The V gene is TRBV3-1, the J gene TRBJ1-1; TCRdb outputs TRBD1, but without DNA this stays unchecked. This CDR3 is built from 14 residues. Germline-derived CDR1 and CDR2 are LGHDT and YNNKEL (reference sequence). CDR3: CASSHLGGNTEAFF.

The CDR3 reads CASSYEIQPQHF. V usage is TRBV6-5 and J usage is TRBJ1-5. This CDR3 spans 12 amino acids. CDR1 is MNHEY and CDR2 is SVGAGI in the germline V gene.

The rearrangement links TRBV7-9 to TRBJ1-2. The CDR3 covers 16 residues. Germline V gives CDR1 SEHNR, CDR2 FQNEAQ (reference sequence). CDR3 sequence reads: CASSLSGTETNYGYTF.

CDR3 sequence reads: CSVEPRDRGNTGELFF. The gene calls are TRBV29-1 and TRBJ2-2; the D call from TCRdb, TRBD1, cannot be confirmed without DNA. The CDR3 has 16 residues. CDR1 and CDR2 from the germline V gene are SQVTM and ANQGSEA.

J is TRBJ2-3 and V is TRBV5-6; the TCRdb call, TRBD2, lacks DNA for checking. CDR1 is SGHDT and CDR2 is YYEEEE in the germline V gene. The CDR3 covers 14 residues. CDR3 residues: CASSASGFMGTQYF.

The genes are TRBV10-3 and TRBJ2-7; without DNA, the TCRdb call of TRBD1 cannot be checked. The CDR3 is 15 amino acids. Germline V CDR1 and CDR2: ENHRY, SYGVKD. The CDR3 here is CAIRDSGTEPYEQYF.

This sequence joins TRBV10-3 and TRBJ2-1; the D gene TCRdb calls, TRBD2, cannot be checked with no DNA. Germline CDR1 and CDR2: ENHRY and SYGVKD. The CDR3 runs to 18 residues. CDR3 loop: CAISGGGLQVNSYNEQFF.

The chain is built from TRBV7-9 and TRBJ1-2; as DNA is missing, the TRBD1 call by TCRdb cannot be tested. CDR1 and CDR2 (germline): SEHNR, FQNEAQ (reference sequence). The length of the CDR3 is 14 residues. CDR3 region: CASSLSGHDNGYTF. Filled out from reference TRBV7-9 and TRBJ1-2, the complete variable domain reads DTGVSQNPRHKITKRGQNVTFRCDPISEHNRLYWYRQTLGQGPEFLTYFQNEAQLEKSRLLSDRFSAERPKGSFSTLEIQRTEQGDSAMYLCASSLSGHDNGYTFGSGTRLTVV.

The rearrangement joins TRBV20-1 to TRBJ2-3. The CDR3 runs to 15 residues. Germline-derived CDR1 and CDR2 are DFQATT and SNEGSKA (reference sequence). This chain's CDR3 is CSARDHGSRTDTQYF.

This chain connects TRBV7-9 to TRBJ1-1. Germline V gene lookup returns CDR1 SEHNR and CDR2 FQNEAQ (reference sequence). The CDR3 covers 17 residues. CDR3 region: CASSIQSYHPKHTEAFF.

The rearrangement joins TRBV2 to TRBJ1-2. The CDR3 runs 12 residues. Germline V CDR1 and CDR2: SNHLY, FYNNEI. The CDR3 sequence: CASRTVAPGYTF.

The rearrangement links TRBV7-8 to TRBJ2-7; the D gene TCRdb calls, TRBD2, cannot be checked with no DNA. The CDR3 has 14 amino acids. CDR1 and CDR2 from the germline V gene are SGHVS and FQNEAQ. The CDR3 reads CASSEGLAVYEQYF.

The rearrangement links TRBV6-1 to TRBJ2-1; the TRBD1 assignment by TCRdb is unverifiable without DNA. The CDR3 loop spans 16 amino acids. Germline CDR1 is MNHNS and CDR2 is SASEGT. The CDR3 sequence: CASRQALNRERSEQFF.

The V gene is TRBV20-1, the J gene TRBJ1-5. Germline V CDR1 and CDR2: DFQATT, SNEGSKA (reference sequence). CDR3 length: 15 residues. CDR3 region: CSARDRQGGPQPQHF.

This chain joins TRBV7-8 and TRBJ2-1; with no DNA, the TCRdb D assignment of TRBD1 cannot be verified. This CDR3 contains 15 residues. In germline, CDR1 is SGHVS, CDR2 FQNEAQ. The CDR3 sequence is CASSLQGFLSNEQFF.

The J gene is TRBJ2-1, the V gene TRBV5-1; TCRdb gives TRBD1 as the D gene, but with no DNA this cannot be confirmed. The germline CDR1 and CDR2 sequences are SGHRS and YFSETQ. The CDR3 loop spans 14 amino acids. CDR3 sequence reads: CASSNGGTYNEQFF.

V gene TRBV20-1 combines with J gene TRBJ2-7; as DNA is missing, the TRBD1 call by TCRdb cannot be tested. This CDR3 region has 17 residues. Germline CDR1 reads DFQATT; CDR2 reads SNEGSKA (reference sequence). This CDR3 reads CSASSDRGSLLLYEQYF.

The chain has TRBV2 and TRBJ2-2; checking the TCRdb D call of TRBD1 is not possible without DNA. Germline assignment: CDR1 SNHLY and CDR2 FYNNEI. The CDR3 covers 17 residues. CDR3 loop: CASSIFPGTGESGELFF.

The chain has TRBV7-8 and TRBJ2-1; with no DNA, the TCRdb D assignment of TRBD2 cannot be verified. Germline CDR1 is SGHVS and CDR2 is FQNEAQ. This CDR3 has 15 residues. CDR3 protein: CASSPGSGPFLEQFF.

The chain is built from TRBV6-6 and TRBJ2-7. Germline V CDR1 and CDR2: MNHNY, SVGAGI (reference sequence). The CDR3 spans 13 residues. The CDR3 loop is CASRDLTTYEQYF.

The chain joins TRBV7-2 to TRBJ2-7. The CDR3 has 14 residues. Germline V gene lookup returns CDR1 SGHTA and CDR2 FQGNSA. This CDR3 reads CASSLDTVWVEQYF.

The chain uses TRBV3-1 and TRBJ1-1. Germline V gene sequence: CDR1 LGHDT, CDR2 YNNKEL (reference sequence). The length of the CDR3 is 19 residues. The CDR3 spells CASSQVSVRQTGLGTEAFF.

J is TRBJ2-2 and V is TRBV5-1; absent DNA, TCRdb's TRBD2 call cannot be checked. The CDR3 has 19 residues. CDR1 SGHRS and CDR2 YFSETQ come from the germline V gene. Here the CDR3 reads CASSGLLAVLAKNTGELFF.

CDR3 sequence: CASSHRAKGETQYF. The chain couples TRBV5-6 to TRBJ2-5; the TRBD1 assignment by TCRdb is unverifiable without DNA. Germline assignment: CDR1 SGHDT and CDR2 YYEEEE. The CDR3 extends over 14 amino acids. The variable domain in full, with the rest retrieved from reference TRBV5-6 and TRBJ2-5, is DAGVTQSPTHLIKTRGQQVTLRCSPKSGHDTVSWYQQALGQGPQFIFQYYEEEERQRGNFPDRFSGHQFPNYSSELNVNALLLGDSALYLCASSHRAKGETQYFGPGTRLLVL.

V is TRBV7-9 and J is TRBJ2-2. Per the germline V gene, CDR1 is SEHNR and CDR2 is FQNEAQ (reference sequence). The CDR3 totals 16 residues. Here the CDR3 reads CASSHPTAEPAGELFF.

The V and J genes are TRBV5-5 and TRBJ1-6. This CDR3 region has 17 residues. Germline V lookup: CDR1 SGHKS, CDR2 YYEKEE (reference sequence). CDR3 sequence: CASSLEDRSSYNSPLHF.

This rearrangement joins TRBV12-3 or TRBV12-4 to TRBJ2-3; checking the TCRdb D call of TRBD2 is not possible without DNA. This CDR3 region has 15 residues. The CDR3 sequence is CASASGLASTDTQYF.

The chain links TRBV4-1 to TRBJ1-6; TCRdb names TRBD1, which stays unverified in the absence of DNA. Germline loops: CDR1 MGHRA, CDR2 YSYEKL. CDR3 length equals 15 residues. The CDR3 loop is CASSRAGELNSPLHF.

The chain links TRBV12-3 or TRBV12-4 to TRBJ2-1; TCRdb indicates TRBD2, and absent DNA this call remains unverified. CDR3 size: 15 residues. The CDR3 sequence: CAIQFLASGGNEQFF.